This T cell receptor beta chain was captured in a study of CD8 T cells in ankylosing spondylitis. Germline CDR1 MDHEN, CDR2 SYDVKM. This CDR3 has 15 residues. The V and J ends lost 2 bases and 6 bases respectively, with 16 bases between them. Study results and caveats: A motif of 7 to 9 highly homologous TCR beta variants was seen as apparently characteristic of ankylosing spondylitis blood. Disease-associated clones were CD8+ and fairly uncommon in peripheral blood. Clones tied to disease were said to be significantly enriched in matched ankylosing spondylitis synovial fluid.

A quantitative 5'-RACE method, one with molecular barcodes, was used to make TCR beta libraries. TCRdb processed the 5' RACE reads anew with MiXCR; each CDR3 protein has one entry. Seen here are under 250,000 distinct CDR3 sequences, 8% to 10% observed once, and the top ten hold around 4.9%. This clonotype has a count of ten or more. Its antigen is currently unknown. What was sequenced was blood, either unsorted or a sorted T cell fraction (not recorded which). This clonotype was sampled from a female donor with ankylosing spondylitis or in good health (not recorded which). The chain has TRBV28 and TRBJ1-2; no firm D call. The CDR3 protein is CASSLLSRRGNGYTF. Written as DNA, the CDR3 is TGTGCCAGCAGTTTACTGTCGAGGCGGGGAAATGGCTACACCTTC.